The 26 T cell receptor beta chains reported below all come from one sample, sequenced in a study of cytomegalovirus exposure and HLA in healthy donors. The study ran its PCR with 60 Vbeta and 13 Jbeta primers. Libraries were prepared by immunoSEQ multiplex PCR; TCRdb keeps only in-frame clonotypes and omits some of them. This sample yields about 220,000 clones, of which over 70% are seen a single time; roughly 0.71% belongs to the top ten. The sequencing input was PBMCs. Receptor source: a boy between 2 and 10 years old in good health and CMV-seronegative.

The chain carries TRBV25-1 and TRBJ2-4; D might be TRBD1 (6 bases). The CDR3 consists of 13 residues. V dropped 7 bases and J dropped 0 bases, with 7 bases sitting between them. Germline V gives CDR1 MGHDK, CDR2 SYGVNS. In nucleotides, the CDR3 is TGTGCCAGCACAGGGGTAGCCAAAAACATTCAGTACTTC. Translation gives CASTGVAKNIQYF.

This rearrangement joins TRBV6-5 to TRBJ1-2; no firm D call. Per the germline V gene, CDR1 is MNHEY and CDR2 is SVGAGI. The ends were cut back, 8 bases at V and 0 bases at J, with 4 bases in the middle. The CDR3 sequence is 11 residues long. The CDR3 is CASVSNYGYTF. The CDR3 DNA sequence: TGTGCCAGCGTATCTAACTATGGCTACACCTTC.

The CDR3 loop is CASIPPPSLTDTQYF. The CDR3 coding sequence is TGTGCCAGCATTCCCCCGCCCTCTCTAACAGATACGCAGTATTTT. This chain links TRBV7-9 with TRBJ2-3; D is uncertain. V was clipped by 7 bases and J by 3 bases, with 17 bases between them. CDR3 length equals 15 residues. Germline lookup yields CDR1 SEHNR and CDR2 FQNEAQ (reference sequence).

The gene calls are TRBV6-1 and TRBJ2-1, with 8 nucleotides matching TRBD2. The junction had 9 bases not matched to a gene; V was cut back by 2 bases and J by 3 bases. The CDR3 covers 17 residues. The germline V gene has CDR1 MNHNS and CDR2 SASEGT. CDR3 residues: CASSEILSGRIYNEQFF. DNA for the CDR3: TGTGCCAGCAGTGAAATTTTAAGCGGGAGAATCTACAATGAGCAGTTCTTC.

The rearrangement uses TRBV29-1 and TRBJ1-2; D not resolved. CDR3 length equals 14 residues. V was clipped by 1 base and J by 8 bases, with 17 bases between them. Germline CDR1 reads SQVTM; CDR2 reads ANQGSEA. CDR3 in amino acids: CSVEAPLHSGGYTF. In DNA, the CDR3 is TGCAGCGTTGAAGCGCCTCTTCACTCGGGAGGCTACACCTTC.

The chain has TRBV2 and TRBJ2-2, with 12 bases identical to TRBD2. V gave up 2 bases and J gave up 5 bases; unmatched junction bases: 0. The CDR3 runs to 15 residues. The germline gives CDR1 SNHLY, CDR2 FYNNEI. CDR3: CASSELAGGTGELFF. CDR3 DNA: TGTGCCAGCAGTGAACTAGCGGGGGGGACCGGGGAGCTGTTTTTT.

This rearrangement joins TRBV27 to TRBJ2-7, with D tentatively TRBD2 (5 bases). Deletions cut 4 bases from V and 0 bases from J, with 10 bases between. The CDR3 covers 14 residues. Germline V CDR1 and CDR2: MNHEY, SMNVEV (reference sequence). The CDR3 reads CASSSGLPSYEQYF. For the CDR3, the DNA is TGTGCCAGCAGTTCCGGACTGCCCTCCTACGAGCAGTACTTC.

The rearrangement links TRBV6-6 to TRBJ2-7; 7 positions agree with TRBD2. This CDR3 comprises 15 residues. With V trimmed by 4 bases and J by 2 bases, 8 bases remained unmatched. Per germline, CDR1 MNHNY and CDR2 SVGAGI (reference sequence). CDR3 in DNA: TGTGCCAGCAGTTCCCGGACTAGATTAACCTACGAGCAGTACTTC. It translates to CASSSRTRLTYEQYF.

The chain recombines TRBV6-5 with TRBJ2-7; D might be TRBD1 (8 bases). V gave up 6 bases and J gave up 4 bases, with 19 bases separating them. The CDR3 runs to 15 residues. Germline V gene sequence: CDR1 MNHEY, CDR2 SVGAGI. DNA of the CDR3: TGTGCCAGCAGGGAGAACAGGGGGGGATTTTACGAGCAGTACTTC. Protein sequence: CASRENRGGFYEQYF.

In regard to this clone: Additional DNA sequences in this sample encode the identical CDR3. V is TRBV7-9 and J is TRBJ2-1; TRBD1 might be the D (7 bases). Germline lookup yields CDR1 SEHNR and CDR2 FQNEAQ (reference sequence). Between the trimmed V and J ends, which lost 4 bases and 9 bases, there was a span of 13 bases. This CDR3 is built from 13 residues. CDR3 amino acids: CASSSGQGGEQFF. The CDR3 bases are TGTGCCAGCAGCTCCGGTCAGGGGGGTGAGCAGTTCTTC. Filled out from reference TRBV7-9 and TRBJ2-1, the complete variable domain reads DTGVSQNPRHKITKRGQNVTFRCDPISEHNRLYWYRQTLGQGPEFLTYFQNEAQLEKSRLLSDRFSAERPKGSFSTLEIQRTEQGDSAMYLCASSSGQGGEQFFGPGTRLTVL.

This rearrangement joins TRBV11-2 to TRBJ1-5, with a weak D call TRBD1 (5 bases). Trimming removed 0 bases from V and 7 bases from J, with 7 bases in between. Germline CDR1 is SGHAT and CDR2 is FQNNGV. This CDR3 is 13 amino acids long. In DNA form, the CDR3 reads TGTGCCAGCAGCTTAGAATGGGGCCAGCCCCAGCATTTT. It encodes CASSLEWGQPQHF.

The chain couples TRBV7-6 to TRBJ1-1, with D tentatively TRBD1 (6 bases). The germline gives CDR1 SGHVS, CDR2 FNYEAQ. The CDR3 loop spans 14 amino acids. The V end was cut by 1 base, the J end by 5 bases, with 11 bases between. CDR3 bases: TGTGCCAGCAGCTTAGAGGGGGAAGGAACTGAAGCTTTCTTT. Amino acids: CASSLEGEGTEAFF.

This chain uses TRBV5-1 with TRBJ2-1; tentatively, D is TRBD2 (5 bases). Trimming removed 1 base from V and 0 bases from J, with 8 bases in between. This CDR3 has 15 residues. Germline loops: CDR1 SGHRS, CDR2 YFSETQ. DNA of the CDR3: TGCGCCAGCAGCTTGATCCGGGGCTCCTACAATGAGCAGTTCTTC. It is translated as CASSLIRGSYNEQFF.

The chain carries TRBV19 and TRBJ2-3, with 10 bases identical to TRBD1. Unmatched junction bases numbered 4, after V lost 5 bases and J lost 2 bases. This CDR3 is built from 15 residues. Germline V gives CDR1 LNHDA, CDR2 SQIVND (reference sequence). CDR3 sequence reads: CASSSGQGDTDTQYF. CDR3 sequence (DNA): TGTGCCAGTAGTTCCGGACAGGGGGACACAGATACGCAGTATTTT.

V is TRBV6-5 and J is TRBJ2-2, with 14 nucleotides matching TRBD2. The CDR3 runs 16 residues. Per the germline V gene, CDR1 is MNHEY and CDR2 is SVGAGI. V was pared by 1 base and J by 6 bases, with 1 base of the junction left unmatched. The CDR3 sequence is CASSYLTSGRAGELFF. CDR3 in DNA: TGTGCCAGCAGTTACTTGACTAGCGGGAGGGCCGGGGAGCTGTTTTTT.

The CDR3 sequence: CASRRGALAGGENEQFF. CDR3 DNA sequence: TGCGCCAGCAGACGGGGGGCGCTAGCGGGAGGAGAGAATGAGCAGTTCTTC. The chain joins TRBV4-1 to TRBJ2-1; 11 nucleotides match TRBD2. V lost 6 bases to trimming and J lost 7 bases; unmatched junction nucleotides: 14. Germline V gene data show CDR1 as MGHRA and CDR2 as YSYEKL. This CDR3 is built from 17 residues.

In regard to this clone: The sample carries other DNA sequences with the same CDR3. This chain uses TRBV7-9 with TRBJ2-1, with 8 positions matching TRBD1. Unmatched junction bases numbered 5, after V lost 4 bases and J lost 9 bases. The CDR3 has 13 amino acids. The germline V gene encodes CDR1 SEHNR and CDR2 FQNEAQ (reference sequence). The CDR3, as DNA: TGTGCCAGCAGCTCCGGACAGGGTGGTGAGCAGTTCTTC. This gives the protein CASSSGQGGEQFF. The variable domain in full, completed from reference TRBV7-9 and TRBJ2-1, reads DTGVSQNPRHKITKRGQNVTFRCDPISEHNRLYWYRQTLGQGPEFLTYFQNEAQLEKSRLLSDRFSAERPKGSFSTLEIQRTEQGDSAMYLCASSSGQGGEQFFGPGTRLTVL.

This rearrangement joins TRBV5-4 to TRBJ1-2; the match to TRBD1 covers 7 bases. Germline CDR1 is SGHNT and CDR2 is YYREEE (reference sequence). The V gene end was trimmed by 4 bases and the J gene end by 8 bases; junction bases not matched to a gene: 20. The CDR3 has 17 residues. The DNA for the CDR3 is TGTGCCAGCAGCACGGGACAGAGGTCCGCCGCTAACTGCGGCTACACCTTC. This sequence encodes CASSTGQRSAANCGYTF.

The rearrangement links TRBV25-1 to TRBJ2-4; D possibly corresponds to TRBD1 (6 bases). Trimming took 6 bases from V and 1 from J, leaving 16 bases between them. There are 16 residues in the CDR3. Per the germline V gene, CDR1 is MGHDK and CDR2 is SYGVNS. CDR3 DNA sequence: TGTGCCAGCAGCCCGGGACACTTAGGGGCCAAAAACATTCAGTACTTC. Translation gives CASSPGHLGAKNIQYF.

The J gene is TRBJ1-5, the V gene TRBV6-6; 8 bases map to TRBD1. CDR1 is MNHNY, CDR2 SVGAGI, per germline (reference sequence). The CDR3 spans 15 residues. The V segment lost 5 bases and the J segment 7 bases; nucleotides outside the gene matches: 10. The CDR3 here is CASSRDRSLKQPQHF. The CDR3 DNA sequence: TGTGCCAGCAGTCGGGACAGGTCCCTGAAACAGCCCCAGCATTTT.

The chain couples TRBV15 to TRBJ2-1; 8 bases align to TRBD1. Germline V gene data show CDR1 as LNHNV and CDR2 as YYDKDF (reference sequence). The CDR3 covers 16 residues. The V and J ends lost 5 bases and 9 bases, in that order; junction bases with no gene match: 15. CDR3 protein: CATSPRDRPTPLEQFF. The DNA of the CDR3 is TGTGCCACCAGCCCTCGGGACAGGCCTACTCCCCTTGAGCAGTTCTTC.

This chain uses TRBV27 with TRBJ2-6; the match to TRBD1 covers 7 bases. The germline gives CDR1 MNHEY, CDR2 SMNVEV (reference sequence). The CDR3 covers 18 residues. J lost 0 bases, V lost 8 bases, and 13 bases had no gene match. CDR3 sequence: CASCPRDSVISGANVLTF. The DNA of the CDR3 is TGTGCCAGCTGCCCCCGGGACAGCGTTATCTCTGGGGCCAACGTCCTGACTTTC.

This clone is a singleton in its sample. V gene TRBV14 combines with J gene TRBJ1-2; D is unresolved. V was shortened by 4 bases and J by 0 bases, with 6 bases between the two germline ends. Germline CDR1 SGHDN, CDR2 FVKESK. The CDR3 covers 13 residues. CDR3 sequence: CASSPTTNYGYTF. The CDR3 bases are TGTGCCAGCAGCCCAACAACTAACTATGGCTACACCTTC.

Only one count was recorded for this clone. This rearrangement joins TRBV19 to TRBJ2-1, with 8 bases matching TRBD2. Germline trimming cut 4 bases from V and 4 bases from J; bases unmatched to any gene: 6. The CDR3 runs 15 residues. Germline V lookup: CDR1 LNHDA, CDR2 SQIVND (reference sequence). CDR3 nucleotide sequence: TGTGCCAGTAGTACACTTAAGCGGGAGTACAATGAGCAGTTCTTC. Translating gives CASSTLKREYNEQFF.

The chain combines TRBV5-4 with TRBJ2-5; 8 nucleotides match TRBD2. There are 14 residues in the CDR3. The germline V gene has CDR1 SGHNT and CDR2 YYREEE (reference sequence). With V trimmed by 3 bases and J by 3 bases, 4 bases remained unmatched. The DNA of the CDR3 is TGTGCCAGCAGCTCGACAGCGGGAGAAGAGACCCAGTACTTC. As protein: CASSSTAGEETQYF.

This clone was counted once. V usage is TRBV29-1 and J usage is TRBJ2-1; the D is unclear. The CDR3 length is 10 residues. From germline, CDR1 is SQVTM and CDR2 ANQGSEA. Trimming shortened V by 3 bases and J by 10 bases, and 7 bases separated the two germline ends. The CDR3 sequence: CSVEAREQFF. Here the CDR3 DNA reads TGCAGCGTTGAGGCTAGGGAGCAGTTCTTC.